These 5 T cell receptor beta chains were sequenced from one sample in a study of cytomegalovirus exposure and HLA in healthy donors. The primer mix had 60 Vbeta and 13 Jbeta primers. Clones were read by immunoSEQ multiplex PCR, and TCRdb kept only the in-frame ones, dropping some. This sample carries tens of thousands of clones, around 59% of them seen once, and the ten largest clones take about 2.5%. The specimen sequenced was PBMCs. The receptors here all came from a human donor in good health.

The chain links TRBV15 to TRBJ1-1; possible D gene TRBD1, 5 bases. V was cut by 0 bases and J by 1 base, with 12 bases left in between. The CDR3 runs 16 residues. The germline gives CDR1 LNHNV, CDR2 YYDKDF (reference sequence). CDR3 amino acids: CATSRDYGRGNTEAFF. The DNA of the CDR3 is TGTGCCACCAGCAGAGACTATGGGAGGGGGAACACTGAAGCTTTCTTT.

The chain combines TRBV6-5 with TRBJ2-1, with 7 bases that match TRBD2. The CDR3 has 16 residues. Germline CDR1 is MNHEY and CDR2 is SVGAGI. V lost 4 bases to trimming and J lost 3 bases; unmatched junction nucleotides: 9. In DNA, the CDR3 is TGTGCCAGCAGTTTAAAGGGTCTAGCGGACTACAATGAGCAGTTCTTC. Translation: CASSLKGLADYNEQFF.

The chain joins TRBV30 to TRBJ2-2; 7 bases match TRBD2. Trimming removed 6 bases from V and 1 base from J; junction bases left unmatched: 8. Germline V CDR1 and CDR2: GTSNPN, SVGIG (reference sequence). This CDR3 region has 15 residues. The CDR3 is CACHRAGLNTGELFF. DNA of the CDR3: TGTGCCTGCCATCGAGCGGGACTGAACACCGGGGAGCTGTTTTTT.

The chain employs TRBV7-8 and TRBJ1-4; 10 bases agree with TRBD1. The CDR3 runs to 15 residues. Germline lookup yields CDR1 SGHVS and CDR2 FQNEAQ. The J segment lost 7 bases and the V segment lost 5 bases, leaving 7 bases of the junction unmatched. CDR3 sequence reads: CASSIQGQGREKLFF. In DNA, the CDR3 is TGTGCCAGCAGCATCCAGGGACAGGGGCGTGAAAAACTGTTTTTT.

The chain joins TRBV10-3 to TRBJ2-2, with D possibly being TRBD1 (6 bases). V was trimmed by 6 bases and J by 6 bases, leaving 14 bases between them. The CDR3 runs 14 residues. CDR1 is ENHRY, CDR2 SYGVKD, per germline. The CDR3 loop is CAISLQGSAGELFF. In nucleotides, the CDR3 is TGTGCCATCAGCCTACAGGGCTCGGCCGGGGAGCTGTTTTTT.